A selection of T cell receptor beta chains follows, all from one sample in a study of early stage breast cancer tumors. TCRdb's copy holds only in-frame clones and misses some; the assay was immunoSEQ multiplex PCR. In the table there are tens of thousands of clones, approximately 69% of which are singletons. Specimen: blood. The receptors were sampled from a person in their sixties with breast cancer. The CDR3 runs from the conserved cysteine through the conserved F or W. A D gene is named only where the DNA matches it firmly. Size tells how often a clone was seen (once, few, many) or the class of an expanded clone, and some rows leave it out.

size	J	D	V	DNA	CDR3
-	TRBJ1-1	-	TRBV7-9	TGTGCCAGCAGCTTATTGGTCCTGAACACTGAAGCTTTCTTT	CASSLLVLNTEAFF
-	TRBJ1-6	TRBD1	TRBV9	TGTGCCAGCAGCGTGACAGGGGATAATTCACCCCTCCACTTT	CASSVTGDNSPLHF
-	TRBJ1-1	-	TRBV6-6	TGTGCCAGCAGTTACTCGTTGGGGGCCGGGAACACTGAAGCTTTCTTT	CASSYSLGAGNTEAFF
-	TRBJ2-1	-	TRBV6-5	TGTGCCAGCAGTTACTCGGCGGGGGCGGGCGAGCAGTTCTTC	CASSYSAGAGEQFF
once	TRBJ2-1	-	TRBV5-1	TGCGCCAGCAGCCCCGGGACGGGACGCAATGAGCAGTTCTTC	CASSPGTGRNEQFF
-	TRBJ2-3	TRBD2	TRBV27	TGTGCCAGCAGGGCGAGCGGGAGTTATCCAGATACGCAGTATTTT	CASRASGSYPDTQYF
-	TRBJ1-1	-	TRBV5-5	TGTGCCAGCAGCCTCCGGACGGCTGAAGCTTTCTTT	CASSLRTAEAFF
-	TRBJ1-6	-	TRBV30	TGTGCCTGGAGTGTACGGCGGGGAGCACCCCTCCACTTT	CAWSVRRGAPLHF
-	TRBJ2-2	-	TRBV4-3	TGCGCCAGCAGCCATAGTAAGGGATTGATGATCGGGGAGCTGTTTTTT	CASSHSKGLMIGELFF
few	TRBJ2-7	TRBD1	TRBV5-1	TGCGCCAGCAGTCGGGACAGTCCCGCCTACGAGCAGTACTTC	CASSRDSPAYEQYF
-	TRBJ2-3	-	TRBV7-2	TGTGCCAGCAGCCTGCGCCGTGCAGATACGCAGTATTTT	CASSLRRADTQYF
-	TRBJ2-3	-	TRBV7-6	TGTGCCAGCGGAAGCACAGATACGCAGTATTTT	CASGSTDTQYF
-	TRBJ1-5	TRBD1	TRBV6-6	TGTGCCAGCAGCCCCGACAGGGTTGGCAATCAGCCCCAGCATTTT	CASSPDRVGNQPQHF
-	TRBJ1-5	-	TRBV27	TGTGCCAGCAGTTTAGGCAGCAATCAGCCCCAGCATTTT	CASSLGSNQPQHF
-	TRBJ1-4	-	TRBV2	TGTGCCAGCAGGCCCGACCGGGCGGCTAAAAAACTGTTTTTT	CASRPDRAAKKLFF
-	TRBJ2-2	TRBD2	TRBV9	TGTGCCAGCAGCCCTCATCCGGGAGGGGCAGCGACCGCCGGGGAGCTGTTTTTT	CASSPHPGGAATAGELFF
-	TRBJ2-2	TRBD2	TRBV29-1	TGCAGCGTTGCCCCAGCGGGGGGTCTGACCGGGGAGCTGTTTTTT	CSVAPAGGLTGELFF